Shown below are 26 T cell receptor beta chains from a single sample sequenced in a study of PD-1 blockade in mismatch repair-deficient tumors. Assay used: immunoSEQ multiplex PCR; TCRdb lists only in-frame clones, some missing. Here the sample spans roughly 120,000 clones, 88% being singletons. The input for sequencing was peripheral blood, taken approximately 72 weeks after starting pembrolizumab. The receptors here all came from an adult with mismatch repair-deficient cancer.

This chain links TRBV6-4 with TRBJ1-4; TRBD1 is a possible D gene (6 bases). Trimming stripped 6 bases from V and 2 bases from J, with 25 bases between. Looked up from germline, CDR1 is MRHNA and CDR2 is SNTAGT. This CDR3 is 19 amino acids long. The CDR3 DNA reads TGTGCCAGCAGCCCCTTGTGGGGGGCTCTCCTTCCGACTAATGAAAAACTGTTTTTT. Its translation is CASSPLWGALLPTNEKLFF.

The chain recombines TRBV29-1 with TRBJ2-1, with TRBD2 matching 14 bases. V gave up 3 bases and J gave up 7 bases; unmatched junction bases: 8. CDR1 and CDR2 from the germline V gene are SQVTM and ANQGSEA. The CDR3 loop spans 16 amino acids. The CDR3: CSVDDPGTSGGNEQFF. The CDR3 DNA reads as TGCAGCGTTGACGACCCCGGGACTAGCGGGGGAAATGAGCAGTTCTTC.

V and J are TRBV2 and TRBJ1-4, with D tentatively TRBD1 (5 bases). The CDR3 contains 14 residues. V was shortened by 3 bases and J by 8 bases, with 13 bases between the two germline ends. Germline CDR1 reads SNHLY; CDR2 reads FYNNEI. The CDR3 DNA reads as TGTGCCAGCAGTGAGTGGGGGAGTCGGGAAAAACTGTTTTTT. This gives the protein CASSEWGSREKLFF.

This clone was seen just once. This rearrangement joins TRBV7-9 to TRBJ1-2; D not certain. The germline CDR1 and CDR2 sequences are SEHNR and FQNEAQ (reference sequence). Trimming removed 1 base from V and 3 bases from J, with 12 bases in between. The CDR3 consists of 15 residues. CDR3 protein: CASSLGGRVDYGYTF. The DNA of the CDR3 is TGTGCCAGCAGCTTAGGAGGGCGGGTGGACTATGGCTACACCTTC.

The rearrangement joins TRBV11-3 to TRBJ2-1, with D possibly being TRBD1 (6 bases). Trimming removed 2 bases from V and 0 bases from J, with 11 bases in between. The length of the CDR3 is 16 residues. Germline V gene data show CDR1 as SGHNT and CDR2 as YENEEA. The DNA for the CDR3 is TGTGCCAGCAGCTTACTGGCAGGGGACTCCTACAATGAGCAGTTCTTC. Translating gives CASSLLAGDSYNEQFF.

This sequence joins TRBV11-3 and TRBJ2-2; D is possibly TRBD1 or TRBD2 (5 bases each). V was trimmed by 2 bases and J by 1 base, leaving 11 bases between them. This CDR3 region has 16 residues. CDR1 SGHNT and CDR2 YENEEA come from the germline V gene. The CDR3 coding sequence is TGTGCCAGCAGCTTATGGGGGTGGCAGAACACCGGGGAGCTGTTTTTT. As protein: CASSLWGWQNTGELFF.

The V call is TRBV19, the J call TRBJ1-5, with D possibly matching TRBD1 (6 bases). V lost 1 base and J lost 8, with 18 bases in between. This CDR3 has 16 residues. Per the germline V gene, CDR1 is LNHDA and CDR2 is SQIVND (reference sequence). The CDR3 DNA reads as TGTGCCAGTAGTATAGGTCTACAGGGTTCGAGGGAGCCCCAGCATTTT. Residues: CASSIGLQGSREPQHF.

The V call is TRBV11-3, the J call TRBJ2-7; 8 bases are a match to TRBD1. CDR3 length: 14 amino acids. The ends lost 1 base at V and 4 bases at J; junction bases unmatched: 3. The germline gives CDR1 SGHNT, CDR2 YENEEA. The CDR3 DNA follows: TGTGCCAGCAGCTTAGGGACAGGGATTTACGAGCAGTACTTC. It translates to CASSLGTGIYEQYF.

V usage is TRBV29-1 and J usage is TRBJ2-2; 11 bases are shared with TRBD2. The CDR3 loop spans 16 amino acids. Trimming cost V 7 bases and J 2 bases; bases outside gene matches: 9. Germline CDR1 reads SQVTM; CDR2 reads ANQGSEA. CDR3 loop: CSAALAGGPNTGELFF. CDR3 nucleotide sequence: TGCAGCGCCGCGCTAGCGGGAGGCCCTAACACCGGGGAGCTGTTTTTT.

This clone was found a few times. V usage is TRBV11-1 and J usage is TRBJ2-7, with TRBD2 matching 11 bases. Trimming cost V 5 bases and J 4 bases; bases outside gene matches: 7. Germline V gene data show CDR1 as SGHAT and CDR2 as FQDESV (reference sequence). The CDR3 loop spans 15 amino acids. Here the CDR3 reads CASSQTSGNVYEQYF. The CDR3 DNA reads as TGTGCCAGCAGCCAGACTAGCGGGAATGTGTACGAGCAGTACTTC.

The chain employs TRBV7-8 and TRBJ2-7; D call uncertain. The CDR3 consists of 14 residues. Germline loops: CDR1 SGHVS, CDR2 FQNEAQ. The V end was cut by 5 bases, the J end by 0 bases, with 11 bases between. The CDR3 loop reads CASSRKADSYEQYF. In DNA form, the CDR3 reads TGTGCCAGCAGCCGGAAGGCGGACTCCTACGAGCAGTACTTC.

The V gene is TRBV7-9, the J gene TRBJ2-2; the D gene is possibly TRBD2 (6 bases). Between the trimmed V and J ends, which lost 5 bases and 6 bases, there was a span of 19 bases. Germline CDR1 and CDR2: SEHNR and FQNEAQ (reference sequence). The CDR3 is 16 amino acids. CDR3 amino acids: CASSPILREAPGELFF. The CDR3 region has the DNA TGTGCCAGCAGCCCAATTTTGCGGGAAGCCCCCGGGGAGCTGTTTTTT.

The chain carries TRBV6-1 and TRBJ2-7; 8 bases align to TRBD1. This CDR3 comprises 13 residues. The trim removed 3 bases at V and 6 bases at J, leaving 4 bases unmatched. Germline CDR1 and CDR2: MNHNS and SASEGT. CDR3: CASSDADRGEQYF. The CDR3, as DNA: TGTGCCAGCAGTGACGCAGACAGGGGCGAGCAGTACTTC.

The rearrangement uses TRBV27 and TRBJ2-1; D remains ambiguous. The CDR3 covers 13 residues. Germline CDR1 and CDR2: MNHEY and SMNVEV (reference sequence). Trimming pared 3 bases from V and 2 bases from J, leaving 5 bases between. In DNA form, the CDR3 reads TGTGCCAGCAGTTTTACCACCTACAATGAGCAGTTCTTC. Its translation: CASSFTTYNEQFF.

The chain joins TRBV15 to TRBJ2-2, with D possibly matching TRBD1 (5 bases). Trimming shortened V by 3 bases and J by 0 bases, and 8 bases separated the two germline ends. CDR1 and CDR2 from the germline V gene are LNHNV and YYDKDF (reference sequence). The CDR3 runs to 15 residues. The CDR3 DNA is TGTGCCACCAGCAGGGACACCACGAACACCGGGGAGCTGTTTTTT. Protein: CATSRDTTNTGELFF.

This chain links TRBV4-1 with TRBJ1-1, with D unclear. There are 15 residues in the CDR3. With 1 base removed from V and 3 bases from J, the gap between germline ends came to 12 bases. Per germline, CDR1 MGHRA and CDR2 YSYEKL. The CDR3 sequence is CASSQGVSRYTEAFF. CDR3 bases: TGCGCCAGCAGCCAAGGGGTCAGTAGATACACTGAAGCTTTCTTT.

There are a few counts of this clone. The chain links TRBV23-1 to TRBJ1-5, with 7 positions matching TRBD1. TRBV23-1 is noted as an ORF with a role that remains uncertain. The V and J ends lost 4 bases and 2 bases, in that order; junction bases with no gene match: 5. This CDR3 has 15 residues. CDR3 sequence reads: CASSLPGTGNQPQHF. DNA of the CDR3: TGCGCCAGCAGTCTCCCCGGGACAGGCAATCAGCCCCAGCATTTT.

The chain is built from TRBV21-1 and TRBJ2-3; the table gives TRBD2 as D, unverified against the DNA. TRBV21-1 is a recognized pseudogene. The CDR3 sequence is 17 residues long. This chain's CDR3 is CASSKDPPVLNTDTQYF. The CDR3 DNA follows: TGTGCCAGCAGCAAAGATCCCCCCGTACTCAACACAGATACGCAGTATTTT.

The chain joins TRBV13 to TRBJ2-7; 14 bases agree with TRBD2. Germline V gene sequence: CDR1 PRHDT, CDR2 FYEKMQ (reference sequence). This CDR3 is 16 amino acids long. Trimming took 6 bases from V and 4 from J; bases not matched to a gene: 8. DNA of the CDR3: TGTGCCAGCAGACACGCTGGGACTAGCGGGAGATACGAGCAGTACTTC. It yields the protein CASRHAGTSGRYEQYF.

The chain recombines TRBV7-9 with TRBJ1-5; D ambiguous. This CDR3 region has 17 residues. Looked up from germline, CDR1 is SEHNR and CDR2 is FQNEAQ (reference sequence). With 1 base removed from V and 0 bases from J, the gap between germline ends came to 13 bases. The CDR3 loop is CASSLVYPGDSNQPQHF. DNA for the CDR3: TGTGCCAGCAGCTTAGTCTACCCAGGTGATAGCAATCAGCCCCAGCATTTT.

The V gene is TRBV28, the J gene TRBJ1-5; 7 bases are a match to TRBD1. Unmatched junction bases numbered 16, after V lost 8 bases and J lost 0 bases. In germline, CDR1 is MDHEN, CDR2 SYDVKM. The CDR3 loop spans 18 amino acids. This CDR3 reads CASGSWDSDIYSNQPQHF. CDR3 DNA sequence: TGTGCCAGCGGTTCCTGGGACAGCGATATTTATAGCAATCAGCCCCAGCATTTT. Variable domain in full (rest from reference TRBV28 and TRBJ1-5): DVKVTQSSRYLVKRTGEKVFLECVQDMDHENMFWYRQDPGLGLRLIYFSYDVKMKEKGDIPEGYSVSREKKERFSLILESASTNQTSMYLCASGSWDSDIYSNQPQHFGDGTRLSIL.

The V and J genes are TRBV21-1 and TRBJ2-3; the table's D call, TRBD2, was not checked against the DNA. TRBV21-1 is a pseudogene locus. The CDR3 has 15 residues. CDR3 coding DNA: TGTGCCAGCAGCAATATGGCTAGCGGGAGGGATACGCAGTATTTT. Encoded protein: CASSNMASGRDTQYF.

The CDR3 sequence is CSVPLFGGEFF. For the CDR3, the DNA is TGCAGCGTTCCGCTTTTCGGGGGGGAGTTCTTC. This chain joins TRBV29-1 and TRBJ2-1, with 8 bases fitting TRBD2. CDR1 is SQVTM and CDR2 is ANQGSEA in the germline V gene. The CDR3 covers 11 residues. The V gene end was trimmed by 5 bases and the J gene end by 14 bases; junction bases not matched to a gene: 8.

This chain joins TRBV27 and TRBJ1-1; 7 nucleotides line up with TRBD1. V lost 4 bases and J lost 4; bases outside the gene matches: 3. CDR1 is MNHEY, CDR2 SMNVEV, per germline (reference sequence). The CDR3 extends over 13 amino acids. The CDR3 DNA reads as TGTGCCAGCAGTTCCTACAGGGGCACTGAAGCTTTCTTT. Translating it yields CASSSYRGTEAFF.

This clone appeared once. The chain is built from TRBV19 and TRBJ2-7; perhaps TRBD1 as D (5 bases). Between the trimmed V and J ends, which lost 5 bases and 0 bases, there was a span of 14 bases. The V gene's germline CDR1 is LNHDA and CDR2 SQIVND (reference sequence). The CDR3 runs 15 residues. The CDR3 region is CASSSAQGSSYEQYF. The CDR3 region has the DNA TGTGCCAGTAGTTCGGCGCAGGGAAGCTCCTACGAGCAGTACTTC. The variable domain in full, completed from reference TRBV19 and TRBJ2-7, reads DGGITQSPKYLFRKEGQNVTLSCEQNLNHDAMYWYRQDPGQGLRLIYYSQIVNDFQKGDIAEGYSVSREKKESFPLTVTSAQKNPTAFYLCASSSAQGSSYEQYFGPGTRLTVT.

The genes are TRBV4-3 and TRBJ1-2; D is possibly TRBD1 (5 bases). Per germline, CDR1 LGHNA and CDR2 YSLEER. Trimming left V 0 bases short and J 6 bases short, with 20 bases between. The CDR3 sequence is 17 residues long. This CDR3 reads CASSQDYRGAHLNGYTF. CDR3 nucleotide sequence: TGCGCCAGCAGCCAAGATTATCGCGGGGCCCACCTTAATGGCTACACCTTC.